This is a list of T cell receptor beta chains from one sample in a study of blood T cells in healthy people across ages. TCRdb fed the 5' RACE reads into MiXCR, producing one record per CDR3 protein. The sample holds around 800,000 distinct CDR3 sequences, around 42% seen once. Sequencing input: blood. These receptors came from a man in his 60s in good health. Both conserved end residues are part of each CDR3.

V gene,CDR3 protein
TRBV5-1,CASSCPPGGACETQYF
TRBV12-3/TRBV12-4,CASSFFMTVRTEAFF
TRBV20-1,CSARDHRVDHEKLFF
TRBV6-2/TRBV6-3,CASTSVNTEAFF
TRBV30,CARSVGQTRETQYF
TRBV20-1,CSASSTSGYNEQFF
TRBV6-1,CASSPRLTDQYF
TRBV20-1,CSANLQGAYYGYTF
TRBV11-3,CASSLDLPDSYTGELFF
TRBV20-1,CSARQLHYGYTF
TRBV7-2,CASSLGGKNYGYTF
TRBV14,CASSHGLGRVQETQYF
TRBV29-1,CSVGQGEYGYTF
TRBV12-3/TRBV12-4,CASRPTSGGLYEQYF
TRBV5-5,CASSPFPSASYNEQFF
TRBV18,CASSPGQKETQYF
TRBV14,CASSQSPKATAPGAFF
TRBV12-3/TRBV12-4,CASKYRGSYEQYF
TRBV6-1,CASSRDGDEKLFF
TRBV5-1,CASSLGVDSGANVLTF
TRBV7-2,CASSLGLAGVTDTQYF
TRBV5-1,CSSSLALTGGTEDRAKNLQYF
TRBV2,CASTRTAQNTEAFF
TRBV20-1,CSVREGVDGELFF
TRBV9,CASSPGSGVGSNQPQHF
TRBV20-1,CSARSGTSGGYNEQFF
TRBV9,CASSVAERTSSYNEQYF
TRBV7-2,CASSLRARRPLGRDEQFF
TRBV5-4,CASYPDAAPDTQYF
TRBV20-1,CSARSGGQASPLHF
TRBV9,CASSVGVGSPTDTQYF
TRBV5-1,CASSLGSSGGPDTQYF
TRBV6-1,CAGSEKAGGSNEQFF
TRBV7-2,CASSLGAGPADTQYF
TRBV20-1,CSANRQTTNTGELFF
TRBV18,CASSLDRDEKLFF
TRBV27,CASSRLLAWEQYF
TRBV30,CAWTSVGGTDTQYF
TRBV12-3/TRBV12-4,CASSLSGGSYEQYF
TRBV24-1,CATSDVPGREDGYTF
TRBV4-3,CASSQVGRGRGSYGYTF
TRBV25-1,CASSEWGARGTEAFF
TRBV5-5,CASSPNRASGANVLTF
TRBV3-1,CASSQGLGQGYEQYF
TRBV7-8,CASSPGQAGQPQHF